Below are 3 T cell receptor beta chains sequenced from a single sample in a study of cytomegalovirus exposure and HLA in healthy donors. The PCR employed 60 Vbeta primers together with 13 Jbeta primers. Sequencing used immunoSEQ multiplex PCR; TCRdb keeps in-frame clones, though not all of them. The table shows fewer than 250,000 clones, with over 65% occurring only once. Sequences were obtained from PBMCs. Receptor source: a man aged 40-49 years in good health and CMV-seronegative.

The chain carries TRBV6-6 and TRBJ1-1; 8 bases align to TRBD1. The J segment lost 4 bases and the V segment lost 4 bases, leaving 5 bases of the junction unmatched. The germline CDR1 and CDR2 sequences are MNHNY and SVGAGI (reference sequence). This CDR3 spans 14 amino acids. CDR3 coding DNA: TGTGCCAGCAGTTCGAGGACAGGGCCCACTGAAGCTTTCTTT. It encodes CASSSRTGPTEAFF.

The chain combines TRBV15 with TRBJ1-3; TRBD1 matches 9 bases. The CDR3 extends over 15 amino acids. Trimming took 3 bases from V and 3 from J; bases not matched to a gene: 3. CDR1 LNHNV and CDR2 YYDKDF come from the germline V gene (reference sequence). The CDR3 is CATSSRDRDGNTIYF. The CDR3 bases are TGTGCCACCAGCAGCCGGGACAGGGATGGAAACACCATATATTTT.

The V and J genes are TRBV14 and TRBJ1-1; D is uncertain. This CDR3 comprises 16 residues. The V end was cut by 1 base, the J end by 1 base, with 13 bases between. Germline-derived CDR1 and CDR2 are SGHDN and FVKESK. The CDR3 coding sequence is TGTGCCAGCAGCCAAGTAGCCCGTCCGTCGAACACTGAAGCTTTCTTT. Amino acid sequence: CASSQVARPSNTEAFF. Variable domain in full (rest from reference TRBV14 and TRBJ1-1): EAGVTQFPSHSVIEKGQTVTLRCDPISGHDNLYWYRRVMGKEIKFLLHFVKESKQDESGMPNNRFLAERTGGTYSTLKVQPAELEDSGVYFCASSQVARPSNTEAFFGQGTRLTVV.